These T cell receptor beta chains were read from a single sample in a study of cytomegalovirus exposure and HLA in healthy donors. Assay: immunoSEQ multiplex PCR; the TCRdb copy retains only in-frame clones and omits some. The data show about 160,000 clones, 60% to 75% seen once. The sample taken for sequencing was PBMCs. These receptors were taken from a woman in her 50s in good health and CMV-seropositive. CDR3s include the opening cysteine and the closing phenylalanine or tryptophan.

V gene: TRBV18; CDR3 protein: CASSPTFGNTIYF
V gene: TRBV29-1; CDR3 protein: CSVENQWDFYNEQFF
V gene: TRBV19; CDR3 protein: CASSISRVGTGELFF
V gene: TRBV5-5; CDR3 protein: CASSTGPGQSYEQYF
V gene: TRBV9; CDR3 protein: CASSVAGGNQPQHF
V gene: TRBV29-1; CDR3 protein: CSVEVPGGASYEQYF
V gene: TRBV5-1; CDR3 protein: CASSWGTGDTGELFF
V gene: TRBV30; CDR3 protein: CAWSVSFGKQYF
V gene: TRBV6-6; CDR3 protein: CASSYIGGGSYEQYF
V gene: TRBV29-1; CDR3 protein: CSVLRGDTEAFF
V gene: TRBV5-4; CDR3 protein: CASSWQGRGESPLHF
V gene: TRBV19; CDR3 protein: CASSRRGNTEAFF
V gene: TRBV5-1; CDR3 protein: CASTPTAGTDTQYF
V gene: TRBV2; CDR3 protein: CASSATDWATNEKLFF
V gene: TRBV5-4; CDR3 protein: CASSQDLQTGTEAFF
V gene: TRBV11-1; CDR3 protein: CASSPRENEKLFF
V gene: TRBV7-2; CDR3 protein: CASSYQSQATDTQYF
V gene: TRBV19; CDR3 protein: CASSIFGQSNEKLFF
V gene: TRBV19; CDR3 protein: CASSIGQGSTEAFF
V gene: TRBV5-4; CDR3 protein: CASRPSTVNTGELFF
V gene: TRBV14; CDR3 protein: CASSQDRGTSGWGEQFF
V gene: TRBV7-9; CDR3 protein: CASMDGSRGRSGELFF
V gene: TRBV6-5; CDR3 protein: CAIAGRGLAFF
V gene: TRBV9; CDR3 protein: CASSPRDRDGLDF
V gene: TRBV5-1; CDR3 protein: CASSLSGTRSSYEQYF
V gene: TRBV27; CDR3 protein: CASTASRGASIYEQYF
V gene: TRBV6-5; CDR3 protein: CASSSTQGWQHGYTF
V gene: TRBV5-1; CDR3 protein: CASSFGQGSIYGYTF
V gene: TRBV5-1; CDR3 protein: CASSLDGSGYGYTF
V gene: TRBV5-1; CDR3 protein: CASRVEGTVVGYTF
V gene: TRBV5-1; CDR3 protein: CASSLAAGGNGNGTEAFF
V gene: TRBV5-4; CDR3 protein: CASKRDHNEQFF
V gene: TRBV11-1; CDR3 protein: CASSLRRGMNTEAFF
V gene: TRBV2; CDR3 protein: CASKPGLPTGELFF
V gene: TRBV7-9; CDR3 protein: CASTPTGDGYTF
V gene: TRBV6-1; CDR3 protein: CASSEWGAGVNNEQFF
V gene: TRBV5-6; CDR3 protein: CASSLQISGSENTEAFF
V gene: TRBV5-1; CDR3 protein: CACTQGGGYEQYF
V gene: TRBV11-2; CDR3 protein: CASSPQGRANYGYTF
V gene: TRBV28; CDR3 protein: CASSSLLTSGGEETQYF
V gene: TRBV7-9; CDR3 protein: CASSLGLGGNEQFF
V gene: TRBV4-1; CDR3 protein: CASSQDVETGAVYEQYF
V gene: TRBV6-4; CDR3 protein: CASRRQGYTGELFF
V gene: TRBV29-1; CDR3 protein: CSVEEDYTEAFF
V gene: TRBV5-4; CDR3 protein: CASSLEGGRGAKNIQYF
V gene: TRBV19; CDR3 protein: CASSRTYGYTF
V gene: TRBV6-1; CDR3 protein: CASRNDNSGNTIYF
V gene: TRBV5-1; CDR3 protein: CASSFRQGKETQYF
V gene: TRBV7-9; CDR3 protein: CASSPGTGNAYEQYF
V gene: TRBV7-9; CDR3 protein: CASSLTGVLYEQYF
V gene: TRBV5-1; CDR3 protein: CASSLQGSYNEQFF
V gene: TRBV5-4; CDR3 protein: CASSIGQGQQETQYF